Given below is one T cell receptor beta chain in context. This receptor's antigen is unknown. Base qualities are not provided; no much larger clone lies one nucleotide away. CDR3 length: 14 amino acids, cysteine to phenylalanine. CDR3 DNA is the only sequence kept; it has 42 bases, read in frame from the first base. CDR1 and CDR2 are read off the germline V gene as SGHTA and FQGNSA. The germline V end is reduced by 5 bases and the J end by 6 bases; junction bases left unmatched: 6. RNA was extracted with the RNeasy kit and about 0.5 to 1 ug was reverse transcribed using random hexamers. The immunoSEQ multiplex PCR assay, which covers 54 Vbeta and 13 Jbeta segments, was used to amplify TCR beta CDR3 regions. PCR amplification bias was corrected by using a synthetic template baseline for primer optimization and computational correction. In the original analysis: Reads were assigned to V, D and J genes according to IMGT and analyzed in immunoSEQ Analyzer, with only productive sequences retained. Clonality was computed as one minus Shannon entropy normalized by log2 of the number of productive unique sequences. For each patient and control, public and private clones were evaluated among the 100 most prevalent clones. Clones were defined as Susac-specific if absent from the healthy and MS cohorts, from roughly 1,100 published viral clones and from other ImmuneACCESS disease sequences. The public reads were run again by TCRdb, first through fastp at Q25 and then through MiXCR, and only productive beta chains were kept. Every distinct CDR3 protein forms one entry, paired with its most common genes and DNA. The V and J calls were not made by the authors but by TCRdb's processing. Counted in this sample were 170,000 or so distinct CDR3 sequences; approximately 93% of them appeared once. The ten largest clones add up to roughly 0.1% of the sample.

The sample originates from a study of CD8 T cells in Susac syndrome (dated by TCRdb to the late 2010s). Regarding the complete study: The study used repertoire sequencing to test whether antigen drove CD8+ T cell activation and differentiation in Susac syndrome.

Study-wide conclusions, independent of this receptor: The number of individuals in the TCR sequencing and HLA analysis was acknowledged as relatively small.

Peripheral blood CD8+ and CD4+ T cells from healthy donors, Susac syndrome patients and multiple sclerosis patients were profiled using high-throughput TCR beta sequencing. The multiple sclerosis controls were treatment-naive patients who had stable or active relapsing-remitting disease and met the revised McDonald criteria. Bulk CD8+ and CD4+ T cells were purified by magnetic negative isolation, whereas CD8+ TEMRA cells were enriched by FACS. Blood was collected in EDTA tubes and processed within 24 hours, with PBMCs isolated through density gradient centrifugation. PBMCs intended for TCR sequencing were cryopreserved in liquid nitrogen and were subsequently thawed in a 37 degrees C water bath. Purity of sorted or isolated CD4+, CD8+ and CD8+ TEMRA cells was at least 90%.

The source of this sequence is a human donor with multiple sclerosis. The receptor chain draws on TRBV7-2 and TRBJ2-3, with 9 central nucleotides matching TRBD1. The sequencing sample was made of CD4+ T cells from PBMCs. The DNA sequence is as follows: TGTGCCAGCAGCAAACAGGGGGCAGGGGATACGCAGTATTTT. The translation is CASSKQGAGDTQYF.